This T cell receptor beta chain was recovered during a study of T-cell memory formation after mild COVID-19. In the study overall: The study found TCR clusters largely donor specific.

Germline lookup yields CDR1 SNHLY and CDR2 FYNNEI. V was pared by 4 bases and J by 6 bases, with 10 bases of the junction left unmatched. The CDR3 is made up of 15 amino acids. Each CDR3 protein is one row after TCRdb ran MiXCR on the 5' RACE reads. The sample comprises fewer than 300,000 distinct CDR3 sequences, approximately 16% of which are singletons, and 20% to 25% rests with the top ten. The receptor's source is a man aged 18 to 30 who had mild COVID-19 (a few samples of this study predate the infection). Cell type and time point are not known. The sequenced material came from PBMCs or a T cell subset sorted from them (not recorded which). The V and J genes are TRBV2 and TRBJ2-7; 9 bases map to TRBD1. CDR3 amino acids: CASSADRGLRTEQYF. CDR3 DNA: TGTGCCAGCAGTGCCGACAGGGGGTTGAGGACCGAGCAGTACTTC.